This T cell receptor (beta chain) was captured by sequencing in a study of human T cells and chemical hapten exposure. As for the study in general: DPC at 2% was the sensitizing agent, placed on roughly 2 cm by roughly 2 cm of upper inner arm skin.

In TCRdb, the RACE reads were re-called with MiXCR into one record per CDR3 protein. Among more than 90,000 distinct CDR3 sequences listed, more than 9% were seen once. As to time point: patch test 1, 2 weeks after DPC sensitization. Treatment defined: therapeutic diphenylcyclopropenone sensitization with weekly scalp DPC. This clonotype has only a few counts. CDR3 length: 13 residues. CDR1 is MNHNY and CDR2 is SVGAGI in the germline V gene (reference sequence). The V end was cut by 8 bases, the J end by 2 bases, with 13 bases between. The specimen was whole blood, collected in connection with sensitization to the hapten diphenylcyclopropenone (DPC). The chain combines TRBV6-6 with TRBJ2-7; the D is unclear. The source of this sequence is a man between 40 and 49 years old with alopecia areata. Some clones in this sample may be carry-over from other donors' samples. CDR3 nucleotide sequence: TGTGCCAGCGCACCCGACACTACCTACGAGCAGTACTTC. Its protein is CASAPDTTYEQYF.